A selection of T cell receptor beta chains follows, all from one sample in a study of vaccination effects on CD4 cells after COVID-19. These receptors are not linked to any known antigen. Measured with immunoSEQ multiplex PCR; TCRdb has only the in-frame clones, and not every one. The sample yields some 68,000 clones, around 72% seen once. The sequences come from CD4+ T cells from PBMCs cultured with HCoV-OC43 spike peptides, collected before COVID-19 vaccination. These receptors were obtained from a human donor who received a COVID-19 vaccine. Both conserved end residues are part of each CDR3. Fields, in order: J gene, D gene, clone size, V gene, CDR3 DNA, CDR3 protein. The D gene is left open where the match is weak. The size field is filled for only some rows; it gives once, few, many or a size class.

>TRBJ1-1|TRBD1|-|TRBV4-1
TGCGCCAGCAGCCAACCGACAGGGGCGAACACTGAAGCTTTCTTT
CASSQPTGANTEAFF
>TRBJ2-1|TRBD2|-|TRBV7-8
TGTGCCAGCAGCGGACGGGCAGCGGGGTTGGATGAGCAGTTCTTC
CASSGRAAGLDEQFF
>TRBJ2-3|-|-|TRBV7-2
TGTGCCAGCAGCTTATCGCTAGTTAGCACAGATACGCAGTATTTT
CASSLSLVSTDTQYF
>TRBJ2-3|TRBD2|-|TRBV19
TGTGCCAGTAGTAAAGGACTAGCTCCCGTCTCAGATACGCAGTATTTT
CASSKGLAPVSDTQYF
>TRBJ1-6|-|few|TRBV3-1/TRBV3-2
TGTGCCAGCAGCCCCTTTCCTCAGGGCGCCTATAATTCACCCCTCCACTTT
CASSPFPQGAYNSPLHF
>TRBJ2-5|-|-|TRBV9
TGTGCCAGCAGCGTATTCGCAGGGGGGGGAGAGACCCAGTACTTC
CASSVFAGGGETQYF
>TRBJ2-1|TRBD1|-|TRBV29-1
TGCAGCGGGACGACAGGGGGGAATGAGCAGTTCTTC
CSGTTGGNEQFF
>TRBJ2-2|-|-|TRBV6-4
TGTGCCAGCAGTACTACAGGGAACCCCGGGGAGCTGTTTTTT
CASSTTGNPGELFF
>TRBJ2-3|-|-|TRBV5-4
TGTGCCAGCAGCTTGGCGGAGGGACGGAGCACAGATACGCAGTATTTT
CASSLAEGRSTDTQYF
>TRBJ1-6|-|-|TRBV7-2
TGTGCCAGCAGCCTACAAGGAGAGTATTCACCCCTCCACTTT
CASSLQGEYSPLHF
>TRBJ2-6|-|-|TRBV6-5
TGTGCCAGCAGTTTACTCAGGGGATCCGGGGCCAACGTCCTGACTTTC
CASSLLRGSGANVLTF
>TRBJ1-2|TRBD1|-|TRBV11-2
TGTGCCAGCAGCTCATACGGGACAGGGGATAACTATGGCTACACCTTC
CASSSYGTGDNYGYTF
>TRBJ2-4|-|-|TRBV5-1
TGCGCCAGCAGCTTGGACCAAAACATTCAGTACTTC
CASSLDQNIQYF
>TRBJ1-1|-|-|TRBV5-6
TGTGCCAGCAGCTTGGAACAGGTCGCTGAAGCTTTCTTT
CASSLEQVAEAFF
>TRBJ2-3|-|-|TRBV11-2
TGTGCCAGCAGCTTAGCCCAAGACACAGATACGCAGTATTTT
CASSLAQDTDTQYF
>TRBJ1-2|TRBD1|-|TRBV6-5
TGTGCCAGCATGAGGGCAGGGGGCAATGGCTACACCTTC
CASMRAGGNGYTF
>TRBJ2-4|-|-|TRBV19
TGTGCCAGTAGTGCACAAAAAAGAGTAGCCAAAAACATTCAGTACTTC
CASSAQKRVAKNIQYF
>TRBJ1-5|-|-|TRBV6-5
TGTGCCAGCAGTTACAACTCGGCAGGGGTGCAGCCCCAGCATTTT
CASSYNSAGVQPQHF
>TRBJ2-3|-|-|TRBV11-2
TGTGCCAGCAGCTTAGTCGTGGGCACAGATACGCAGTATTTT
CASSLVVGTDTQYF
>TRBJ1-2|-|few|TRBV4-1
TGCGCCAGCAGCCAAGAGCGGAGGGGCGGCTATGGCTACACCTTC
CASSQERRGGYGYTF
>TRBJ2-5|TRBD2|-|TRBV7-2
TGTGCCAGCAGCTTAGGACTAGCGGGGGGCCAAGAGACCCAGTACTTC
CASSLGLAGGQETQYF
>TRBJ2-5|-|-|TRBV19
TGTGCCAGTAGAAGGACAGACCAAGAGACCCAGTACTTC
CASRRTDQETQYF
>TRBJ2-2|-|-|TRBV4-1
TGCGCCAGCAGCACTCAGGAATACACCGGGGAGCTGTTTTTT
CASSTQEYTGELFF
>TRBJ2-3|-|-|TRBV6-5
TGTGCCAGCAGTTACTCCGGCAGGATAAGCACAGATACGCAGTATTTT
CASSYSGRISTDTQYF
>TRBJ2-6|TRBD1|-|TRBV5-5
TGTGCCAGCAGCGCGTCGGGGACAGGTAGCTCTGGGGCCAACGTCCTGACTTTC
CASSASGTGSSGANVLTF
>TRBJ1-1|-|-|TRBV10-3
TGTGCCATCAGTGAGGGCAGGAACACTGAAGCTTTCTTT
CAISEGRNTEAFF
>TRBJ2-3|TRBD1|-|TRBV6-4
TGTGCCAGCAGTGTAGCAGGGGGTCGATCAGATACGCAGTATTTT
CASSVAGGRSDTQYF
>TRBJ2-5|TRBD1|-|TRBV5-1
TGCGCCAGCAGCCCCTACGGGACAGGGGAAGAGACCCAGTACTTC
CASSPYGTGEETQYF
>TRBJ1-6|TRBD1|-|TRBV5-1
TGCGCCAGCAGCTCCCCCTCGGGACAGACCTATAATTCACCCCTCCACTTT
CASSSPSGQTYNSPLHF
>TRBJ1-4|-|-|TRBV30
TGTGCCTGGAGTGGAGGGGGTGCTGAAAAACTGTTTTTT
CAWSGGGAEKLFF
>TRBJ2-5|TRBD1|-|TRBV5-1
TGCGCCAGCAGCTTGGCTAGGGGGCCCCAAGAGACCCAGTACTTC
CASSLARGPQETQYF
>TRBJ2-1|TRBD1|-|TRBV11-3
TGTGCCAGCAGCTTAGGGGACAGAAACTACAATGAGCAGTTCTTC
CASSLGDRNYNEQFF
>TRBJ1-5|TRBD1|-|TRBV29-1
TGCAGCGTCGGGACAGGGGGCAGTAATCAGCCCCAGCATTTT
CSVGTGGSNQPQHF
>TRBJ1-1|-|-|TRBV18
TGTGCCAGCTCCTCAACGGGGAACACTGAAGCTTTCTTT
CASSSTGNTEAFF
>TRBJ2-5|-|-|TRBV29-1
TGCAGCGTTGAAACGAGACCGCTCGAGACCCAGTACTTC
CSVETRPLETQYF
>TRBJ2-5|TRBD2|-|TRBV6-5
TGTGCCAGCAGGAAAAGGACTAGCGGCCAAGAGACCCAGTACTTC
CASRKRTSGQETQYF
>TRBJ2-5|-|-|TRBV19
TGTGCCAGTAGTATTAGGCCTAGGCAACAAGAGACCCAGTACTTC
CASSIRPRQQETQYF
>TRBJ2-3|-|once|TRBV6-5
TGTGCCAGCAGCCTACAGGGAAGGACAGATACGCAGTATTTT
CASSLQGRTDTQYF
>TRBJ1-5|-|few|TRBV2
TGTGCCAGCAGTTCTTATAGCAATCAGCCCCAGCATTTT
CASSSYSNQPQHF
>TRBJ2-5|-|-|TRBV5-5
TGTGCCAGCAGCTTGGTGAGGGGCCCCCTCCAAGAGACCCAGTACTTC
CASSLVRGPLQETQYF
>TRBJ2-2|TRBD1|-|TRBV28
TGTGCCAGCCAAACAGGGGCCGGGGAGCTGTTTTTT
CASQTGAGELFF
>TRBJ1-2|-|-|TRBV18
TGTGCCAGCTCACCTACTCTCCAGACAGGCCCAGGCTATGGCTACACCTTC
CASSPTLQTGPGYGYTF